A selection of T cell receptor beta chains follows, all from one sample in a study of blood T cells in healthy people across ages. MiXCR, run by TCRdb on the 5' RACE reads, gives a single entry per CDR3 protein. Of 590,000 or so distinct CDR3 sequences in the sample, approximately 30% were seen once. The sequenced sample was blood. The receptor source for this set is a woman of 80 years or more in good health. Both conserved end residues are part of each CDR3. The D gene is left open where the match is weak. Part of the rows lack a size; the others show once, few, many or a class for expanded clones.

TRBV11-2	TRBD2	many	TRBJ2-3	17	TGTGCCAGCAGCTTACAGGTAGCGGGGGCTAGCACAGATACGCAGTATTTT	CASSLQVAGASTDTQYF
TRBV5-1	.	.	TRBJ1-2	14	TGCGCCAGCAGCCTATACCTCGACAGCTATGGCTACACCTTC	CASSLYLDSYGYTF
TRBV20-1	.	many	TRBJ2-3	13	TGCAGTGCTAGAGGAACCTTAGAAGATACGCAGTATTTT	CSARGTLEDTQYF
TRBV7-7	.	many	TRBJ2-1	13	TGTGCTAGCAGCTTCACGGGTGGCAATGAGCAGTTCTTC	CASSFTGGNEQFF
TRBV16	.	.	TRBJ2-7	14	TGTGCCAGCAGCCAATCTTCAGGACTGGGCGAGCAGTACTTC	CASSQSSGLGEQYF
TRBV5-1	TRBD2	.	TRBJ2-7	15	TGTACCAGCAGCTTGGAAGCGGGGGCCCCCTACGAGCAGTACTTC	CTSSLEAGAPYEQYF
TRBV4-3	TRBD1	many	TRBJ2-1	17	TGCGCCAGCAGCCCTGGGACAGTCTTGGACTCCTACAATGAGCAGTTCTTC	CASSPGTVLDSYNEQFF
TRBV12-3/TRBV12-4	.	many	TRBJ2-5	15	TGTGCCAGCACCCTCGCCCGGGGGAATCAAGAGACCCAGTACTTC	CASTLARGNQETQYF
TRBV5-1	TRBD1	many	TRBJ2-3	16	TGCGCCAGCAGCCTAGGGACAGGGCTTACCGCAGATACGCAGTATTTT	CASSLGTGLTADTQYF
TRBV7-2	TRBD1	few	TRBJ1-1	15	TGTGCCAGCAGCCGTCCCGGGACAGGGAAGGGTGAAGCTTTCTTT	CASSRPGTGKGEAFF
TRBV6-5	.	.	TRBJ2-7	12	TGTGCCAGCAGCCACAACGACTACGAGCAGTACTTC	CASSHNDYEQYF
TRBV29-1	TRBD1	.	TRBJ1-1	14	TGCAGCGTCAAGAAGACAGGGGATGACACTGAAGCTTTCTTT	CSVKKTGDDTEAFF
TRBV20-1	.	.	TRBJ1-6	13	TGCAGTGCTAGACAATTCACGGATTCACCCCTCCACTTT	CSARQFTDSPLHF
TRBV28	TRBD2	.	TRBJ2-5	12	TGTGCCAGCACGGGGGGTCGCAGGACCCAGTACTTC	CASTGGRRTQYF
TRBV10-3	.	.	TRBJ1-1	14	TGTGCCATCACCTCTGAAGGGATGAACACTGAAGCTTTCTTT	CAITSEGMNTEAFF
TRBV20-1	.	many	TRBJ2-5	15	TGCAGTGCTAGAGCTCCGAGGGGGGGCGGTGAGACCCAGTACTTC	CSARAPRGGGETQYF
TRBV5-1	TRBD1	many	TRBJ2-7	15	TGCGCCAGCAGCTTGGTGAGGACAGGAAACTACGAGCAGTACTTC	CASSLVRTGNYEQYF
TRBV12-3/TRBV12-4	.	.	TRBJ1-2	12	TGTGCCAGCAGAATCCTTTGGGGGGGCTACACCTTC	CASRILWGGYTF
TRBV20-1	TRBD2	.	TRBJ2-1	13	TGCAGTGCTAGCGGGACTACCCGGAGTGAGCAGTTCTTC	CSASGTTRSEQFF
TRBV20-1	.	.	TRBJ2-1	13	TGCAGTGCTAGAGAGGGGGGCTTGAATGAGCAGTTCTTC	CSAREGGLNEQFF
TRBV12-3/TRBV12-4	TRBD1	.	TRBJ1-3	16	TGTGCCAGCAGGCGGCAGGGGGCCTTCTCTGGAAACACCATATATTTT	CASRRQGAFSGNTIYF
TRBV6-2/TRBV6-3	TRBD2	many	TRBJ2-1	14	TGTGCCAGCACCCTAGCGGGGGAGGGAAATGAGCAGTTCTTC	CASTLAGEGNEQFF
TRBV3-1	.	few	TRBJ1-6	17	TGTGCCAGCAGCCAAGATCCGGCAGTTTATTATAATTCACCCCTCCACTTT	CASSQDPAVYYNSPLHF
TRBV12-3/TRBV12-4	.	few	TRBJ2-1	14	TGTGCCAGCAGTTTTTTGACAGGCGAGAATGAGCAGTTCTTC	CASSFLTGENEQFF
TRBV4-3	.	.	TRBJ1-4	14	TGCGCCAGCAGACCGACGTCCACTAATGAAAAACTGTTTTTT	CASRPTSTNEKLFF
TRBV6-6	.	few	TRBJ1-1	16	TGTGCCAGCAGTTACGGGGCAGCTTCCATGAACACTGAAGCTTTCTTT	CASSYGAASMNTEAFF
TRBV5-1	TRBD1	.	TRBJ2-1	13	TGCGCCAGCAGCTTGGGGGACAGCAATGAGCAGTTCTTC	CASSLGDSNEQFF
TRBV20-1	TRBD1	many	TRBJ1-5	15	TGCAGTGCTGGGGACAGGCCCCAATTTGATCAGCCCCAGCATTTT	CSAGDRPQFDQPQHF
TRBV7-9	TRBD2	many	TRBJ2-1	17	TGTGCCAGCAGCCCCCAGGGACTAGCGGGGCCCAGCAATGAGCAGTTCTTC	CASSPQGLAGPSNEQFF
TRBV12-3/TRBV12-4	TRBD2	.	TRBJ2-1	14	TGTGCCAGCAGTTCAGCGGGAGGGTACGATGAGCAGTTCTTC	CASSSAGGYDEQFF
TRBV5-1	TRBD2	.	TRBJ2-3	13	TGCGCCAGCAAGGAGCGGGGCGGAGATACGCAGTATTTT	CASKERGGDTQYF
TRBV9	.	.	TRBJ1-1	16	TGTGCCAGCAGCGTAGGGGCGAGGCAGGGAGTAGGTGAAGCTTTCTTT	CASSVGARQGVGEAFF
TRBV7-2	TRBD2	.	TRBJ2-3	16	TGTGCCAGCAGCTTAGGACTAGCGGTAATCACAGATACGCAGTATTTT	CASSLGLAVITDTQYF
TRBV11-1	TRBD2	.	TRBJ2-5	16	TGTGCCAGCAGCCTACGCGGGGGGGCCGGACGGAATGAGCAGTACTTC	CASSLRGGAGRNEQYF
TRBV30	.	.	TRBJ2-1	12	TGTGCCTGGGTACTGTCCTACAATGAGCAGTTCTTC	CAWVLSYNEQFF
TRBV29-1	.	.	TRBJ2-1	12	TGCAGCGTTGAATACGGGGTTCGGGAGCAGTTCTTC	CSVEYGVREQFF
TRBV7-6	.	few	TRBJ1-1	14	TGTGCCAGCAGCTTGACCGGGGGCAGGGCTGAAGCTTTCTTT	CASSLTGGRAEAFF
TRBV29-1	TRBD2	.	TRBJ2-5	13	TGCAGCTTCGGGACTAGCGTACGGGGGACCCAGTACTTC	CSFGTSVRGTQYF
TRBV27	.	many	TRBJ1-1	16	TGTGCCAGCAGTTCCTCCCGGGAGGGCCCTAACACTGAAGCTTTCTTT	CASSSSREGPNTEAFF
TRBV29-1	TRBD1	many	TRBJ1-4	13	TGCAGCGTTTTAGGACAGGTCGGAGAAAAACTGTTTTTT	CSVLGQVGEKLFF
TRBV7-9	.	once	TRBJ2-5	16	TGTGCCAGCAGCCATTGGCGGCAGACTCCTCAAGAGACCCAGTACTTC	CASSHWRQTPQETQYF
TRBV9	.	many	TRBJ2-3	16	TGTGCCAGCAGCGTAGAGGTTGGGGGAAGCACAGATACGCAGTATTTT	CASSVEVGGSTDTQYF
TRBV3-1	.	many	TRBJ1-2	13	TGTGCCAGCAGCCAAGATTCCAGATCCGGCTACACCTTC	CASSQDSRSGYTF
TRBV20-1	TRBD2	.	TRBJ2-5	14	TGCAGTGCTAGCCCAGCGGGGGGCTTCAATGAGCAGTACTTC	CSASPAGGFNEQYF
TRBV7-2	.	many	TRBJ2-3	16	TGTGCCAGCAGCTTAAGGAGCCTAACTAGCACAGATACGCAGTATTTT	CASSLRSLTSTDTQYF
TRBV7-2	.	.	TRBJ1-1	13	TGTGCCGGCAGCTTGGGCCAGAACACTGAAGCTTTCTTT	CAGSLGQNTEAFF
TRBV5-1	TRBD1	few	TRBJ1-1	14	TGCGCCAGCAGCTTAGACAGGGCTTTCACTGAAGCTTTCTTT	CASSLDRAFTEAFF
TRBV7-6	.	few	TRBJ1-4	12	TGTGCCAGCAGCGCCAGGGGTGAAAAACTGTTTTTT	CASSARGEKLFF
TRBV7-9	.	many	TRBJ2-7	18	TGTGCCAGCAGCTTTTTACCCGGGGTAGGGGGGAGCTCCTACGAGCAGTACTTC	CASSFLPGVGGSSYEQYF
TRBV20-1	TRBD1	few	TRBJ1-5	12	TGCAGTGCGGGACAGAGCAAGCAGCCCCAGCATTTT	CSAGQSKQPQHF